The clone carrying this T cell receptor beta chain was observed many times. The data are from a study of T cells in Graves' hyperthyroidism and ophthalmopathy. Study information: Any treatment followed the collection of peripheral blood at initial diagnosis.

Germline V lookup: CDR1 SGHNT, CDR2 YENEEA. The CDR3 runs to 13 residues. V lost 3 bases, J lost 3 bases, and 7 bases lay in between. Amplified TCR beta CDR3 regions derived from RNA transcripts. HTBI primers were employed in a first-round RT-PCR of the TCR CDR3. Via MiXCR, TCRdb re-called the multiplex PCR reads, giving one row per CDR3 protein. The sample lists 300,000 to 500,000 distinct CDR3 sequences, approximately 15% occurring once. Graves' hyperthyroidism qualified as stable when ophthalmopathy did not progress within 18 months. The rearrangement joins TRBV11-3 to TRBJ2-3; no clear D gene. The sample taken for sequencing was blood. The TCR comes from a woman under 40 with Graves' hyperthyroidism. The CDR3 region is CASSLILTDTQYF. The CDR3 nucleotides are TGTGCCAGCAGCTTGATATTAACAGATACGCAGTATTTT.